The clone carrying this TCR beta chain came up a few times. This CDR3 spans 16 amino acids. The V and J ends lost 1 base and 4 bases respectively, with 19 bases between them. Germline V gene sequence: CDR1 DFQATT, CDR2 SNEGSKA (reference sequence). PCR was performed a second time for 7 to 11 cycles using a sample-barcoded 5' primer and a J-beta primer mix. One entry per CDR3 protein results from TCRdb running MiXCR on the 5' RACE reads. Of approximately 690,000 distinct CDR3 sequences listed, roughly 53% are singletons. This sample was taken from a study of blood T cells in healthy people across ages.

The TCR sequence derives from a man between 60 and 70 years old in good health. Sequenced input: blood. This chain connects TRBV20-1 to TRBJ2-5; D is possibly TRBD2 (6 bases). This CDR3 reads CSARARDGRSPETQYF. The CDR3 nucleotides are TGCAGTGCTAGAGCCCGGGACGGGAGATCGCCAGAGACCCAGTACTTC.